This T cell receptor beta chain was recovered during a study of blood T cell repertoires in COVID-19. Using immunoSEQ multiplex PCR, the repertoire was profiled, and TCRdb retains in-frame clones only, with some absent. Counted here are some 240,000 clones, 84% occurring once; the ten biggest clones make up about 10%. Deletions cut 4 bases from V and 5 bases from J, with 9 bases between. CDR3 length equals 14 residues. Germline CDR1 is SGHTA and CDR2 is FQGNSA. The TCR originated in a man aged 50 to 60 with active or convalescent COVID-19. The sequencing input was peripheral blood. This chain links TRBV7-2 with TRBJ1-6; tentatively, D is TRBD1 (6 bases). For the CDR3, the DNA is TGTGCCAGCAGCTCGGGACACAATAATTCACCCCTCCACTTT. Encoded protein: CASSSGHNNSPLHF. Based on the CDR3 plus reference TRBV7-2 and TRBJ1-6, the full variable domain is GAGVSQSPSNKVTEKGKDVELRCDPISGHTALYWYRQSLGQGLEFLIYFQGNSAPDKSGLPSDRFSAERTGGSVSTLTIQRTQQEDSAVYLCASSSGHNNSPLHFGNGTRLTVT.